The 28 T cell receptor beta chains below all came from one sample that was sequenced in a study of blood T cell repertoires in COVID-19. Clones were read by immunoSEQ multiplex PCR, and TCRdb kept only the in-frame ones, dropping some. The data show approximately 260,000 clones, about 80% seen once. Sequencing used PBMCs or T cells enriched from blood (not recorded which). All receptors derive from a young man with acute COVID-19.

The rearrangement links TRBV28 to TRBJ1-5; D is undetermined. Germline V gene sequence: CDR1 MDHEN, CDR2 SYDVKM. The CDR3 contains 11 residues. Trimming took 6 bases from V and 7 from J, leaving 7 bases between them. DNA of the CDR3: TGTGCCAGCAGCGAACTCCAGCCCCAGCATTTT. Translated, it gives CASSELQPQHF.

V usage is TRBV6-5 and J usage is TRBJ1-5; possible D gene TRBD1, 6 bases. Germline V gene lookup returns CDR1 MNHEY and CDR2 SVGAGI. The CDR3 extends over 14 amino acids. Trimming removed 2 bases at V and 3 bases at J, with 8 bases between. CDR3 amino acids: CASSYGQNNQPQHF. CDR3 nucleotides: TGTGCCAGCAGTTACGGACAGAACAATCAGCCCCAGCATTTT.

The V gene is TRBV5-1, the J gene TRBJ1-1; D may be TRBD1 (5 bases). The CDR3 consists of 14 residues. The germline CDR1 and CDR2 sequences are SGHRS and YFSETQ. V was cut by 5 bases and J by 5 bases, with 16 bases left in between. CDR3 DNA sequence: TGCGCCAGCAGGGGTTCAGGACAATCGACTGAAGCTTTCTTT. It yields the protein CASRGSGQSTEAFF.

The V and J genes are TRBV30 and TRBJ1-1; the D is unclear. Trimming took 0 bases from V and 6 from J, leaving 11 bases between them. Germline V gene sequence: CDR1 GTSNPN, CDR2 SVGIG (reference sequence). The CDR3 runs 13 residues. This CDR3 is CAWSVQQIAEAFF. The CDR3 DNA reads TGTGCCTGGAGTGTACAACAGATCGCTGAAGCTTTCTTT.

Here the CDR3 DNA reads TGTGCCAGCAGCTTAGAGACTAGCGGAATCCGCACCGGGGAGCTGTTTTTT. Translating gives CASSLETSGIRTGELFF. This sequence joins TRBV7-6 and TRBJ2-2; 9 bases align to TRBD2. V was clipped by 1 base and J by 4 bases; unmatched bases: 7. This CDR3 is 17 amino acids long. Germline CDR1 SGHVS, CDR2 FNYEAQ.

This clone showed up just a few times. The gene calls are TRBV6-6 and TRBJ1-6; TRBD1 matches 7 bases. The V segment lost 5 bases and the J segment 8 bases; nucleotides outside the gene matches: 24. This CDR3 has 20 residues. Germline V lookup: CDR1 MNHNY, CDR2 SVGAGI (reference sequence). In nucleotides, the CDR3 is TGTGCCAGCAGTCGATTTCTCATGGGTGTATGGACAGGCGGGGATTCACCCCTCCACTTT. Amino acid sequence: CASSRFLMGVWTGGDSPLHF.

The chain carries TRBV14 and TRBJ1-1; D is unresolved. This CDR3 contains 13 residues. Per the germline V gene, CDR1 is SGHDN and CDR2 is FVKESK. V shed 2 bases and J shed 6 bases, with 10 bases lying between them. CDR3 sequence reads: CASSQPVPPEAFF. In DNA, the CDR3 is TGTGCCAGCAGCCAACCCGTCCCCCCTGAAGCTTTCTTT.

This clone showed up just a few times. This chain links TRBV15 with TRBJ1-6, with TRBD1 matching 9 bases. There are 16 residues in the CDR3. The germline CDR1 and CDR2 sequences are LNHNV and YYDKDF (reference sequence). V lost 2 bases and J lost 7; bases outside the gene matches: 6. In nucleotides, the CDR3 is TGTGCCACCAGCAGAAGGGACAGGGCGCCAAATTCACCCCTCCACTTT. It specifies CATSRRDRAPNSPLHF.

The chain combines TRBV13 with TRBJ1-3, with D maybe TRBD1 (5 bases). V was trimmed by 3 bases and J by 0 bases, leaving 12 bases between them. There are 16 residues in the CDR3. CDR1 PRHDT and CDR2 FYEKMQ come from the germline V gene (reference sequence). CDR3 DNA: TGTGCCAGCAGCTTGGGGGGACGGCACTCTGGAAACACCATATATTTT. Encoded protein: CASSLGGRHSGNTIYF.

This clone was counted a few times. This chain uses TRBV30 with TRBJ1-2; D might be TRBD1 (5 bases). The V gene's germline CDR1 is GTSNPN and CDR2 SVGIG (reference sequence). CDR3 length: 13 residues. V lost 0 bases and J 8 bases, leaving 13 bases between the germline ends. The CDR3 DNA follows: TGTGCCTGGAGTGTATCGGGGGGTGGGGGCTACACCTTC. Protein: CAWSVSGGGGYTF.

This sequence joins TRBV15 and TRBJ2-1; 7 nucleotides align to TRBD1. This CDR3 is 12 amino acids long. Germline trimming cut 3 bases from V and 7 bases from J; bases unmatched to any gene: 0. Germline assignment: CDR1 LNHNV and CDR2 YYDKDF (reference sequence). The chain's CDR3 is CATSRTGNEQFF. CDR3 nucleotides: TGTGCCACCAGCAGGACAGGGAATGAGCAGTTCTTC. Complete variable domain (other parts from reference TRBV15 and TRBJ2-1): DAMVIQNPRYQVTQFGKPVTLSCSQTLNHNVMYWYQQKSSQAPKLLFHYYDKDFNNEADTPDNFQSRRPNTSFCFLDIRSPGLGDTAMYLCATSRTGNEQFFGPGTRLTVL.

The rearrangement links TRBV5-5 to TRBJ1-1; 7 nucleotides agree with TRBD1. Germline CDR1 and CDR2: SGHKS and YYEKEE (reference sequence). CDR3 length: 15 amino acids. Trimming took 1 base from V and 1 from J; bases not matched to a gene: 4. The CDR3 here is CASSLQGGQNTEAFF. CDR3 sequence (DNA): TGTGCCAGCAGCTTGCAGGGGGGCCAGAACACTGAAGCTTTCTTT.

V and J are TRBV7-9 and TRBJ1-2, with 8 nucleotides matching TRBD1. The CDR3 is made up of 15 amino acids. The germline CDR1 and CDR2 sequences are SEHNR and FQNEAQ (reference sequence). Germline trimming cut 2 bases from V and 8 bases from J; bases unmatched to any gene: 10. The CDR3 DNA is TGTGCCAGCAGCTTAAGCTTAGGACAGGGAGGCGGCTACACCTTC. It yields the protein CASSLSLGQGGGYTF.

The chain couples TRBV3-1 (or the pseudogene TRBV3-2) to TRBJ2-1, with 7 bases lining up with TRBD2. This CDR3 has 15 residues. V lost 0 bases to trimming and J lost 6 bases; unmatched junction nucleotides: 5. Germline values: CDR1 LGHDT, CDR2 YNNKEL (reference sequence). The chain's CDR3 is CASSQDIAGSNEQFF. CDR3 nucleotides: TGTGCCAGCAGCCAAGATATAGCGGGTTCCAATGAGCAGTTCTTC.

This sequence joins TRBV9 and TRBJ2-3; 11 nucleotides align to TRBD2. The V gene's germline CDR1 is SGDLS and CDR2 YYNGEE. After removal of 1 base from V and 0 bases from J, the junction contained 13 bases not matched to a gene. CDR3 length: 20 residues. This chain's CDR3 is CASSVKSSGRPTSSTDTQYF. CDR3 in DNA: TGTGCCAGCAGCGTAAAATCTAGCGGGAGGCCGACCTCTAGCACAGATACGCAGTATTTT.

This sequence joins TRBV2 and TRBJ1-1, with unresolved D. The CDR3 has 15 residues. V lost 6 bases and J 2 bases, leaving 16 bases between the germline ends. The germline V gene encodes CDR1 SNHLY and CDR2 FYNNEI. The CDR3 nucleotides are TGTGCCAGCAGGCTGGCCTCCACATTTAACACTGAAGCTTTCTTT. Protein product: CASRLASTFNTEAFF.

The gene calls are TRBV9 and TRBJ1-2; 9 bases are shared with TRBD1. Trimming cost V 4 bases and J 6 bases; bases outside gene matches: 7. The CDR3 is 14 amino acids. Germline V gene sequence: CDR1 SGDLS, CDR2 YYNGEE. CDR3 protein: CASSTRTGENGYTF. DNA of the CDR3: TGTGCCAGCAGCACTCGGACAGGGGAAAATGGCTACACCTTC. The full variable domain, with the rest looked up from reference TRBV9 and TRBJ1-2, is DSGVTQTPKHLITATGQRVTLRCSPRSGDLSVYWYQQSLDQGLQFLIQYYNGEERAKGNILERFSAQQFPDLHSELNLSSLELGDSALYFCASSTRTGENGYTFGSGTRLTVV.

This chain connects TRBV11-3 to TRBJ2-6; 8 nucleotides match TRBD2. J gave up 1 base and V 7 bases, and 15 bases lay outside the gene matches. Per germline, CDR1 SGHNT and CDR2 YENEEA. This CDR3 has 19 residues. The CDR3 DNA reads TGTGCCAGCACCCCCAATAGCGGGATCAGGCCGTCTGGGGCCAACGTCCTGACTTTC. Translation: CASTPNSGIRPSGANVLTF.

The J gene is TRBJ2-5, the V gene TRBV27; 10 nucleotides line up with TRBD2. The V gene end was trimmed by 2 bases and the J gene end by 2 bases; junction bases not matched to a gene: 17. The CDR3 runs 20 residues. CDR1 and CDR2 from the germline V gene are MNHEY and SMNVEV (reference sequence). CDR3 protein: CASSLLSPHLAGGSQETQYF. Written as DNA, the CDR3 is TGTGCCAGCAGTTTACTCTCGCCCCACTTAGCGGGGGGCTCACAAGAGACCCAGTACTTC.

The V call is TRBV2, the J call TRBJ1-5; D perhaps matches TRBD1 (5 bases). The V gene lost 7 bases and the J gene lost 4 bases, with 11 bases spanning the gap. The CDR3 is 13 amino acids. Germline CDR1 reads SNHLY; CDR2 reads FYNNEI. CDR3 DNA: TGTGCCAGCACCTCAGGGATTAATCAGCCCCAGCATTTT. It specifies CASTSGINQPQHF.

This clone was found once. The rearrangement uses TRBV12-3 or TRBV12-4 and TRBJ2-1; 7 bases are a match to TRBD2. The CDR3 length is 12 residues. J gave up 11 bases and V 2 bases, and 3 bases lay outside the gene matches. CDR3 amino acids: CASSLLAVQQFF. In nucleotides, the CDR3 is TGTGCCAGCAGTTTACTAGCGGTTCAGCAGTTCTTC.

On this clone itself: One junction end disagrees with the germline gene, perhaps due to a read error. V gene TRBV3-1 (or the pseudogene TRBV3-2) combines with J gene TRBJ1-2; D possibly corresponds to TRBD1 (6 bases). From germline, CDR1 is LGHDT and CDR2 YNNKEL (reference sequence). The CDR3 consists of 13 residues. The CDR3 bases are TGTGCCCGCAGCCTGGGGGGGGGCGAAGGCTACACCTTC. Protein: CARSLGGGEGYTF.

J is TRBJ1-1 and V is TRBV9, with TRBD1 matching over 8 bases. Germline values: CDR1 SGDLS, CDR2 YYNGEE. Trimming took 7 bases from V and 3 from J; bases not matched to a gene: 5. This CDR3 has 13 amino acids. DNA of the CDR3: TGTGCCAGCGGGAAGACAGGGGACACTGAAGCTTTCTTT. It yields the protein CASGKTGDTEAFF.

The rearrangement joins TRBV5-6 to TRBJ2-1; no reliable D call. Germline CDR1 SGHDT, CDR2 YYEEEE. V lost 0 bases, J lost 2 bases, and 9 bases lay in between. The CDR3 runs to 15 residues. The DNA of the CDR3 is TGTGCCAGCAGCTTGGGGCTTGTAACCTACAATGAGCAGTTCTTC. This sequence encodes CASSLGLVTYNEQFF.

This clone was recorded once. The chain links TRBV6-4 to TRBJ2-3; 8 bases line up with TRBD2. Germline CDR1 and CDR2: MRHNA and SNTAGT. This CDR3 is 15 amino acids long. V trimming: 0 bases; J trimming: 4 bases; junction bases outside the gene matches: 3. The CDR3 reads CASSDSGSGADTQYF. The DNA of the CDR3 is TGTGCCAGCAGTGACTCGGGTAGCGGGGCAGATACGCAGTATTTT.

The chain carries TRBV9 and TRBJ1-3, with 7 nucleotides matching TRBD1. From germline, CDR1 is SGDLS and CDR2 YYNGEE. This CDR3 has 15 amino acids. V gave up 0 bases and J gave up 2 bases; unmatched junction bases: 2. The CDR3: CASSVGQGAGNTIYF. CDR3 in DNA: TGTGCCAGCAGCGTAGGCCAGGGGGCTGGAAACACCATATATTTT.

This chain uses TRBV5-1 with TRBJ2-3; 9 bases map to TRBD1. The CDR3 spans 16 residues. Unmatched junction bases numbered 5, after V lost 1 base and J lost 2 bases. CDR1 and CDR2 from the germline V gene are SGHRS and YFSETQ. CDR3 coding DNA: TGCGCCAGCAGCTTGTTAGGGACAGGGCCCACAGATACGCAGTATTTT. Protein product: CASSLLGTGPTDTQYF.

The chain combines TRBV19 with TRBJ1-1, with D unresolved. CDR1 is LNHDA and CDR2 is SQIVND in the germline V gene (reference sequence). This CDR3 comprises 14 residues. V lost 1 base, J lost 0 bases, and 6 bases lay in between. The CDR3 region is CASSIVGVNTEAFF. CDR3 coding DNA: TGTGCCAGTAGTATAGTAGGAGTGAACACTGAAGCTTTCTTT.